The present T cell receptor beta chain was sequenced within a study of lymphopenia after photon versus proton radiotherapy. Regarding the study as a whole: Post-nadir diversity loss with photons came from oligoclonal expansion, particularly CD8+ Temra cells. Better survival with proton therapy was suggested as possible, not demonstrated.

Only one count was recorded for this clone. Antigen specificity is unknown. V was clipped by 3 bases and J by 0 bases, with 14 bases between them. The CDR3 runs 15 residues. CDR1 is GTSNPN, CDR2 SVGIG, per germline (reference sequence). Some clones are missing from TCRdb's copy, which holds only in-frame ones; the method was immunoSEQ multiplex PCR. The sample lists about 17,000 clones, about 89% occurring once. The specimen comprised peripheral blood, sampled from a patient treated with photon-based radiotherapy. This TCR was recovered from a man in his sixties with pancreatic cancer. V and J are TRBV30 and TRBJ1-1; tentatively, D is TRBD1 (5 bases). Here the CDR3 DNA reads TGTGCCTGGAGAGGGGCCTGGGGGTTGAACACTGAAGCTTTCTTT. Translating gives CAWRGAWGLNTEAFF.